The sequence of this T cell receptor beta chain was determined in a study of CD8 T cells in ankylosing spondylitis. This CDR3 has 16 amino acids. Germline-derived CDR1 and CDR2 are LNHNV and YYDKDF (reference sequence). The ends lost 0 bases at V and 12 bases at J; junction bases unmatched: 14. Study-wide findings and caveats: The study looked at matched synovial fluid samples from ankylosing spondylitis patients. Disease-linked clones were reported to be significantly enriched there. The authors found the disease-linked clones to be CD8+ and relatively rare in peripheral blood. A TCR beta motif of eight highly homologous variants appeared characteristic of ankylosing spondylitis blood.

Generation of TCR beta libraries employed quantitative 5'-RACE incorporating molecular barcodes. TCRdb reanalysed the 5' RACE reads using MiXCR and keeps one entry per CDR3 protein. Here the sample spans about 270,000 distinct CDR3 sequences, over 30% being singletons. On this clonotype: Its antigen is undetermined.

This chain uses TRBV15 with TRBJ2-1, with TRBD2 matching 7 bases. Material: blood, either unsorted or a sorted T cell fraction (not recorded which). This TCR was sampled from a male donor with ankylosing spondylitis or in good health (not recorded which). The CDR3 DNA reads as TGTGCCACCAGCAGAGATCAGGAGCGGGGCGGATCGGGGCAGTTCTTC. It codes for CATSRDQERGGSGQFF.